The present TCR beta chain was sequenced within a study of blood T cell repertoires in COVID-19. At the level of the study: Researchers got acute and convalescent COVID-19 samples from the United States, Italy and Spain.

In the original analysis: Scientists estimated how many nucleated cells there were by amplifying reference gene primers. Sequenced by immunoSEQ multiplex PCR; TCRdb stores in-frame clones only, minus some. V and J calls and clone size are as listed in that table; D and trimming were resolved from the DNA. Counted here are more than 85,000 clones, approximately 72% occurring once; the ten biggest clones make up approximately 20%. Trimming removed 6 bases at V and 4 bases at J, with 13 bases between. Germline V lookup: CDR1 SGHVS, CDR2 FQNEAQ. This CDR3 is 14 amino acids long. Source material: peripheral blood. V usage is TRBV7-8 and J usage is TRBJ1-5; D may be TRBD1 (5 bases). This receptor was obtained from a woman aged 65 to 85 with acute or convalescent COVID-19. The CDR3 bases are TGTGCCAGCAGACGGCAGGGAGGGAATCAGCCCCAGCATTTT. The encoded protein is CASRRQGGNQPQHF.